The T cell receptor (beta chain) under discussion was sequenced for a study of blood T cell repertoires in COVID-19. Trimming took off 3 bases at V and 1 base at J, with 16 bases between the two ends. The CDR3 is 16 amino acids. Germline V gives CDR1 SGHRS, CDR2 YFSETQ. TCRdb keeps only in-frame clones here, not all; method: immunoSEQ multiplex PCR. The sample consists of around 120,000 clones, roughly 79% of them appearing once. This clone was detected only once. This sequence was found in a man between 65 and 85 years old with acute or convalescent COVID-19. The sequenced material came from peripheral blood. The chain joins TRBV5-1 to TRBJ1-2; weak D call: TRBD1 (5 bases). The CDR3 nucleotides read TGCGCCAGCAGCTCAGGTGTCGGACACCTTAACTATGGCTACACCTTC. This sequence encodes CASSSGVGHLNYGYTF.